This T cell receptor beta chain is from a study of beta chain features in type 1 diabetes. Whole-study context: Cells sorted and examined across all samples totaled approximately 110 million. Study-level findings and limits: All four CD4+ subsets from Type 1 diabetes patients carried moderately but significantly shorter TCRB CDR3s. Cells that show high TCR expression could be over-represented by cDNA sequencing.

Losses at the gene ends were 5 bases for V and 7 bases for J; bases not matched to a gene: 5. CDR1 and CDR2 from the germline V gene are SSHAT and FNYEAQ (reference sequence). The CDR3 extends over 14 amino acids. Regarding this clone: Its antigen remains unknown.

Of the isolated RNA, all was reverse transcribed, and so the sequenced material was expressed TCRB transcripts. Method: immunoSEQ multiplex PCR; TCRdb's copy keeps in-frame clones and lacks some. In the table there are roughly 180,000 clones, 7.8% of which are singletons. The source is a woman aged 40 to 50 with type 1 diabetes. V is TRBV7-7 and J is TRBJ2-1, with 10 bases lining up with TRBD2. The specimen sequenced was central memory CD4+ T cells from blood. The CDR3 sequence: CASSLGTSVNEQFF. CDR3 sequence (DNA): TGTGCCAGCAGCCTCGGGACTAGCGTTAATGAGCAGTTCTTC. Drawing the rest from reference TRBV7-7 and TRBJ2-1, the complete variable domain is GAGVSQSPRYKVTKRGQDVTLRCDPISSHATLYWYQQALGQGPEFLTYFNYEAQPDKSGLPSDRFSAERPEGSISTLTIQRTEQRDSAMYRCASSLGTSVNEQFFGPGTRLTVL.